One and the same sample provided the 29 T cell receptor beta chains below, sequenced in a study of cytomegalovirus exposure and HLA in healthy donors. It was with 60 Vbeta and 13 Jbeta primers that the PCR ran. Sequencing was performed with immunoSEQ multiplex PCR; in TCRdb, only in-frame clones are kept and a portion is missing. Of roughly 97,000 clones listed, almost 80% are singletons. Sequenced material: PBMCs. The receptors shown here come from a man aged 55 to 69 in good health and CMV-seropositive.

The CDR3 DNA is TGCGCCAGCAGCCAACACAGGGGGGGCAATGAAAAACTGTTTTTT. As protein: CASSQHRGGNEKLFF. The J gene is TRBJ1-4, the V gene TRBV4-3; 8 bases align to TRBD1. The germline CDR1 and CDR2 sequences are LGHNA and YSLEER. The V and J ends lost 2 bases and 5 bases, in that order; junction bases with no gene match: 4. There are 15 residues in the CDR3.

The chain couples TRBV6-1 to TRBJ1-2; 11 positions match TRBD1. V lost 5 bases, J lost 8 bases, and 7 bases stayed unmatched. The germline V gene encodes CDR1 MNHNS and CDR2 SASEGT. This CDR3 is built from 14 residues. The CDR3 loop is CASSSGQGASGYTF. DNA of the CDR3: TGTGCCAGCAGTTCTGGACAGGGGGCGTCAGGCTACACCTTC.

The J gene is TRBJ2-7, the V gene TRBV5-4; D unresolved. V lost 6 bases and J 7 bases, leaving 17 bases between the germline ends. The CDR3 extends over 13 amino acids. The germline gives CDR1 SGHNT, CDR2 YYREEE (reference sequence). The CDR3: CASTTPSSEEQYF. CDR3 sequence (DNA): TGTGCCAGCACCACCCCATCGTCGGAGGAGCAGTACTTC.

The rearrangement uses TRBV18 and TRBJ2-3; 9 bases match TRBD1. Germline V CDR1 and CDR2: KGHSH, LQKENI. After removal of 4 bases from V and 1 base from J, the junction contained 0 bases not matched to a gene. The CDR3 is 14 amino acids. CDR3: CASSRTGGTDTQYF. The DNA for the CDR3 is TGTGCCAGCTCACGGACAGGGGGCACAGATACGCAGTATTTT.

V usage is TRBV6-6 and J usage is TRBJ1-3, with a tentative D call TRBD1 (6 bases). CDR1 and CDR2 from the germline V gene are MNHNY and SVGAGI (reference sequence). Trimming stripped 2 bases from V and 7 bases from J, with 12 bases between. This CDR3 contains 14 residues. CDR3 DNA sequence: TGTGCCAGCAGTTACCTCGAGGGGGGGAACACCATATATTTT. Residues: CASSYLEGGNTIYF.

The rearrangement joins TRBV6-6 to TRBJ2-1, with 8 bases matching TRBD2. The CDR3 runs 15 residues. Trimming cost V 5 bases and J 2 bases; bases outside gene matches: 5. In germline, CDR1 is MNHNY, CDR2 SVGAGI (reference sequence). The CDR3 nucleotides read TGTGCCAGCAGTCAAATCGGGGGGGCCTACAATGAGCAGTTCTTC. Translated: CASSQIGGAYNEQFF.

The V call is TRBV10-3, the J call TRBJ2-5, with TRBD1 matching 7 bases. CDR1 is ENHRY and CDR2 is SYGVKD in the germline V gene. The V gene end was trimmed by 3 bases and the J gene end by 4 bases; junction bases not matched to a gene: 5. CDR3 length: 14 residues. The DNA of the CDR3 is TGTGCCATCAGTGACTCCGGGACAGCAGAGACCCAGTACTTC. Amino acid sequence: CAISDSGTAETQYF.

This sequence joins TRBV5-4 and TRBJ2-1; 9 nucleotides align to TRBD2. The CDR3 consists of 15 residues. With 4 bases clipped from V and 4 bases from J, the junction kept 6 bases outside the gene matches. Germline values: CDR1 SGHNT, CDR2 YYREEE (reference sequence). The CDR3 nucleotides are TGTGCCAGCAGCCCAGGTAGCGGGGGTTACAATGAGCAGTTCTTC. Its protein is CASSPGSGGYNEQFF.

The sample holds one count of this clone. The chain is built from TRBV19 and TRBJ2-1, with a possible D match to TRBD2 (7 bases). Germline V lookup: CDR1 LNHDA, CDR2 SQIVND (reference sequence). Trimming cost V 1 base and J 6 bases, with 13 bases left between them. CDR3 length: 15 amino acids. The CDR3 DNA sequence: TGTGCCAGTAGTATAGCGGGGGGCCCCCGCAATGAGCAGTTCTTC. It specifies CASSIAGGPRNEQFF.

The chain carries TRBV7-9 and TRBJ2-7; D may be TRBD1 (6 bases). From germline, CDR1 is SEHNR and CDR2 FQNEAQ (reference sequence). The V gene lost 3 bases and the J gene lost 5 bases, with 17 bases spanning the gap. This CDR3 has 15 residues. The CDR3, as DNA: TGTGCCAGCAGCTTCCAACAGGGAAGGATTCACGAGCAGTACTTC. It codes for CASSFQQGRIHEQYF.

Note on this clone: Different DNA sequences within this sample yield the same CDR3. This chain links TRBV6-5 with TRBJ1-1, with no clear D. Germline CDR1 reads MNHEY; CDR2 reads SVGAGI. The CDR3 loop spans 15 amino acids. The germline V and J ends were trimmed by 5 bases and 6 bases, with 19 bases remaining between them. CDR3 loop: CASSPNHEPRAEAFF. DNA for the CDR3: TGTGCCAGCAGTCCAAATCACGAGCCTCGGGCTGAAGCTTTCTTT.

The chain uses TRBV18 and TRBJ1-5; the match to TRBD1 covers 7 bases. Germline CDR1 reads KGHSH; CDR2 reads LQKENI. Germline trimming cut 3 bases from V and 5 bases from J; bases unmatched to any gene: 1. The CDR3 consists of 13 residues. CDR3 DNA sequence: TGTGCCAGCTCACCCGGACAGGATCAGCCCCAGCATTTT. Translating gives CASSPGQDQPQHF.

This chain connects TRBV29-1 to TRBJ2-3; 8 bases match TRBD1. The V gene end was trimmed by 3 bases and the J gene end by 1 base; junction bases not matched to a gene: 6. The length of the CDR3 is 15 residues. Germline V lookup: CDR1 SQVTM, CDR2 ANQGSEA. CDR3 in DNA: TGCAGCGTTGACGGGACAGGCGGAGGCACAGATACGCAGTATTTT. It yields the protein CSVDGTGGGTDTQYF.

The gene calls are TRBV28 and TRBJ1-2; 12 nucleotides line up with TRBD1. The CDR3 spans 14 residues. The trim removed 6 bases at V and 4 bases at J, leaving 3 bases unmatched. CDR1 is MDHEN, CDR2 SYDVKM, per germline. The CDR3 loop reads CASSRDRGLYGYTF. The CDR3 region has the DNA TGTGCCAGCAGCAGGGACAGGGGGCTCTATGGCTACACCTTC.

The chain carries TRBV2 and TRBJ2-1; 8 nucleotides match TRBD2. The V and J ends lost 3 bases and 0 bases, in that order; junction bases with no gene match: 4. There are 16 residues in the CDR3. Looked up from germline, CDR1 is SNHLY and CDR2 is FYNNEI. In DNA form, the CDR3 reads TGTGCCAGCAGTGATGGCGGGGGGAGCTCCTACAATGAGCAGTTCTTC. Residues: CASSDGGGSSYNEQFF.

The table lists this clone with a count of one. V gene TRBV5-1 combines with J gene TRBJ1-2; 9 bases map to TRBD1. The CDR3 runs to 17 residues. V lost 4 bases, J lost 5 bases, and 15 bases stayed unmatched. Germline V lookup: CDR1 SGHRS, CDR2 YFSETQ. The CDR3 loop reads CASSPGTGRIRGYGYTF. As DNA, the CDR3 is TGCGCCAGCAGCCCGGGGACAGGGAGAATTAGGGGTTATGGCTACACCTTC.

V usage is TRBV18 and J usage is TRBJ2-7, with D perhaps matching TRBD2 (5 bases). There are 14 residues in the CDR3. V lost 0 bases, J lost 2 bases, and 8 bases lay in between. CDR1 and CDR2 from the germline V gene are KGHSH and LQKENI. CDR3 sequence reads: CASSPPGKPYEQYF. DNA of the CDR3: TGTGCCAGCTCACCACCCGGGAAACCCTACGAGCAGTACTTC.

This clone was seen only once. One end of the junction is discordant with germline, which a read error may explain. The chain combines TRBV7-9 with TRBJ2-1; possible D gene TRBD2, 6 bases. The CDR3 is 16 residues long. The germline gives CDR1 SEHNR, CDR2 FQNEAQ (reference sequence). CDR3 in DNA: TGTTCCAGCAGCCCTGGTAGCGCGGGGACCTACAATGAGCAGTTCTTC. It codes for CSSSPGSAGTYNEQFF.

The chain recombines TRBV29-1 with TRBJ2-5, with D unclear. V lost 6 bases to trimming and J lost 7 bases, with 21 bases between them. The germline V gene has CDR1 SQVTM and CDR2 ANQGSEA. This CDR3 has 14 amino acids. The CDR3 spells CSVLSETSFGTQYF. The CDR3 bases are TGCAGCGTCCTTTCAGAGACTTCGTTCGGGACCCAGTACTTC.

This clone was seen many times. The rearrangement joins TRBV7-2 to TRBJ1-5; D is uncertain. The CDR3 spans 14 residues. Germline V gene sequence: CDR1 SGHTA, CDR2 FQGNSA. V shed 3 bases and J shed 5 bases, with 11 bases lying between them. CDR3 sequence reads: CASSFGVRHQPQHF. The CDR3 DNA reads as TGTGCCAGCAGCTTCGGAGTGAGGCATCAGCCCCAGCATTTT.

This clone was observed a few times. This chain uses TRBV4-1 with TRBJ2-1, with no clear D. CDR1 and CDR2 (germline): MGHRA, YSYEKL. The CDR3 has 11 amino acids. Trimming stripped 1 base from V and 8 bases from J, with 3 bases between. The CDR3 coding sequence is TGCGCCAGCAGCCAAGTAGATGAGCAGTTCTTC. Protein: CASSQVDEQFF.

This clone was picked up a small number of times. The rearrangement joins TRBV10-1 to TRBJ2-7; D might be TRBD1 (6 bases). The CDR3 runs to 16 residues. Germline CDR1 reads WNHNN; CDR2 reads SYGVQD (reference sequence). The V end lost 2 bases, the J end lost 0 bases, and 14 bases lay between the germline ends. CDR3 region: CASSETGQLSSYEQYF. CDR3 nucleotide sequence: TGCGCCAGCAGTGAGACAGGACAGCTTAGCTCCTACGAGCAGTACTTC.

V gene TRBV6-5 combines with J gene TRBJ1-3; 7 bases line up with TRBD1. The CDR3 consists of 16 residues. CDR1 is MNHEY, CDR2 SVGAGI, per germline. The trim removed 0 bases at V and 2 bases at J, leaving 4 bases unmatched. CDR3 protein: CASSYSGDSTGNTIYF. The DNA of the CDR3 is TGTGCCAGCAGTTACTCGGGGGACAGCACTGGAAACACCATATATTTT.

The rearrangement links TRBV11-2 to TRBJ2-2; D is possibly TRBD1 (5 bases). The V and J ends lost 3 bases and 6 bases respectively, with 11 bases between them. The CDR3 contains 14 residues. Germline V gene lookup returns CDR1 SGHAT and CDR2 FQNNGV. CDR3 DNA sequence: TGTGCCAGCAGCTTTGGACACCGCCCCGGGGAGCTGTTTTTT. As protein: CASSFGHRPGELFF. Supplemented by reference TRBV11-2 and TRBJ2-2, the full variable domain reads EAGVAQSPRYKIIEKRQSVAFWCNPISGHATLYWYQQILGQGPKLLIQFQNNGVVDDSQLPKDRFSAERLKGVDSTLKIQPAKLEDSAVYLCASSFGHRPGELFFGEGSRLTVL.

The chain is built from TRBV29-1 and TRBJ2-4; D remains ambiguous. Germline V gives CDR1 SQVTM, CDR2 ANQGSEA. There are 11 residues in the CDR3. Trimming stripped 7 bases from V and 6 bases from J, with 10 bases between. This CDR3 reads CSALGVNIQYF. CDR3 nucleotides: TGCAGCGCCCTAGGCGTAAACATTCAGTACTTC.

This clone occurred once. The gene calls are TRBV28 and TRBJ1-2; the match to TRBD1 covers 7 bases. This CDR3 spans 16 amino acids. Germline-derived CDR1 and CDR2 are MDHEN and SYDVKM. V lost 11 bases and J lost 0; bases outside the gene matches: 15. The CDR3 sequence: CACKRTGSYPNYGYTF. The CDR3 DNA reads as TGTGCCTGCAAGAGGACAGGTTCATATCCTAACTATGGCTACACCTTC.

The gene calls are TRBV5-1 and TRBJ2-5; D not certain. The tail of the sequence fits TRBJ2-7 better, so the J call may be wrong. Germline V gene sequence: CDR1 SGHRS, CDR2 YFSETQ. The CDR3 runs to 14 residues. The CDR3 is CASSLGSTVVEQYF. CDR3 nucleotides: TGCGCCAGCAGCCTCGGGTCCACCGTAGTCGAGCAGTACTTC.

As to this clone: The junction shows a germline mismatch at one end, possibly a read error. The V call is TRBV7-9, the J call TRBJ2-1; 8 positions agree with TRBD1. The germline CDR1 and CDR2 sequences are SEHNR and FQNEAQ (reference sequence). CDR3 length: 15 residues. DNA for the CDR3: TGTTCCAGCAGCGAGATTACCGGACAGGGCGATGAGCAGTTCTTC. It is translated as CSSSEITGQGDEQFF. Full variable domain (rest looked up from reference TRBV7-9 and TRBJ2-1): DTGVSQNPRHKITKRGQNVTFRCDPISEHNRLYWYRQTLGQGPEFLTYFQNEAQLEKSRLLSDRFSAERPKGSFSTLEIQRTEQGDSAMYLCSSSEITGQGDEQFFGPGTRLTVL.

This chain joins TRBV29-1 and TRBJ2-3; the D is unclear. This CDR3 has 12 amino acids. With 5 bases removed from V and 2 bases from J, the gap between germline ends came to 8 bases. Germline-derived CDR1 and CDR2 are SQVTM and ANQGSEA. CDR3 region: CSVNRDTDTQYF. In nucleotides, the CDR3 is TGCAGCGTTAACAGAGACACAGATACGCAGTATTTT.